These 10 T cell receptor beta chains originate from one sample sequenced in a study of OX40 agonist ivuxolimab in advanced cancers. Profiling relied on immunoSEQ multiplex PCR, and the TCRdb table lists in-frame clones only, not all of them. The sample carries under 20,000 clones, 83% recorded once. This sample comprised CD4+ or CD8+ T cells sorted from blood, obtained in a trial of the OX40 agonist ivuxolimab. The receptor set was obtained from an adult with an advanced solid tumor such as melanoma, head and neck, liver or kidney cancer.

J is TRBJ1-5 and V is TRBV27; 9 bases are a match to TRBD1. This CDR3 is built from 16 residues. The V segment lost 5 bases and the J segment 1 base; nucleotides outside the gene matches: 6. CDR1 and CDR2 (germline): MNHEY, SMNVEV (reference sequence). CDR3 residues: CASSPTGQGSNQPQHF. For the CDR3, the DNA is TGTGCCAGCAGTCCCACGGGACAGGGAAGCAATCAGCCCCAGCATTTT.

The CDR3 sequence is CASSPRQGWNEQFF. As DNA, the CDR3 is TGTGCCAGCAGCCCACGACAGGGGTGGAATGAGCAGTTCTTC. V gene TRBV11-1 combines with J gene TRBJ2-1; 8 bases line up with TRBD1. The germline gives CDR1 SGHAT, CDR2 FQDESV (reference sequence). The CDR3 runs 14 residues. V dropped 5 bases and J dropped 7; count of bases not matched to a gene: 7.

The chain recombines TRBV10-3 with TRBJ2-7; 7 nucleotides align to TRBD1. This CDR3 region has 12 residues. J lost 0 bases, V lost 10 bases, and 3 bases had no gene match. The V gene's germline CDR1 is ENHRY and CDR2 SYGVKD. The CDR3 is CATQGDSYEQYF. CDR3 in DNA: TGTGCCACCCAGGGGGACTCCTACGAGCAGTACTTC.

V is TRBV4-1 and J is TRBJ1-3; D ambiguous. CDR3 length: 18 residues. Trimming took off 0 bases at V and 0 bases at J, with 15 bases between the two ends. The germline CDR1 and CDR2 sequences are MGHRA and YSYEKL. The CDR3 sequence: CASSQEEIGSLSGNTIYF. The CDR3 coding sequence is TGCGCCAGCAGCCAAGAGGAGATCGGCAGTCTCTCTGGAAACACCATATATTTT.

The rearrangement uses TRBV6-5 and TRBJ2-5; tentative D call: TRBD2 (5 bases). V dropped 5 bases and J dropped 3 bases, with 10 bases sitting between them. The germline V gene has CDR1 MNHEY and CDR2 SVGAGI. This CDR3 is 13 amino acids long. Here the CDR3 reads CASSARREETQYF. CDR3 nucleotide sequence: TGTGCCAGCAGTGCCCGGCGGGAAGAGACCCAGTACTTC.

This clone was found a few times. Other nucleotide sequences in the sample specify the same CDR3. The chain is built from TRBV15 and TRBJ2-3; maybe TRBD2 (6 bases). This CDR3 comprises 16 residues. The V end was cut by 5 bases, the J end by 5 bases, with 20 bases between. Germline lookup yields CDR1 LNHNV and CDR2 YYDKDF (reference sequence). CDR3 amino acids: CATSGKEGLSGDTQYF. CDR3 coding DNA: TGTGCCACCAGCGGAAAGGAGGGCCTGTCGGGAGATACGCAGTATTTT. Drawing the rest from reference TRBV15 and TRBJ2-3, the complete variable domain is DAMVIQNPRYQVTQFGKPVTLSCSQTLNHNVMYWYQQKSSQAPKLLFHYYDKDFNNEADTPDNFQSRRPNTSFCFLDIRSPGLGDTAMYLCATSGKEGLSGDTQYFGPGTRLTVL.

The chain combines TRBV9 with TRBJ2-5; 7 bases are shared with TRBD2. Germline V gives CDR1 SGDLS, CDR2 YYNGEE. Trimming cost V 8 bases and J 0 bases; bases outside gene matches: 4. The CDR3 spans 13 residues. The CDR3 sequence: CASQGGNQETQYF. The CDR3 bases are TGTGCCAGTCAGGGAGGGAACCAAGAGACCCAGTACTTC.

In this sample, this clone turned up once. The J gene is TRBJ1-1, the V gene TRBV30; D is unclear. Per germline, CDR1 GTSNPN and CDR2 SVGIG (reference sequence). Trimming took off 2 bases at V and 3 bases at J, with 10 bases between the two ends. The CDR3 consists of 13 residues. The CDR3 reads CAWSFFRYTEAFF. The CDR3 DNA sequence: TGTGCCTGGAGTTTTTTTCGGTACACTGAAGCTTTCTTT.

This rearrangement joins TRBV2 to TRBJ2-1; D uncertain. CDR3 length equals 11 residues. The germline CDR1 and CDR2 sequences are SNHLY and FYNNEI. The V and J ends lost 7 bases and 7 bases respectively, with 8 bases between them. The chain's CDR3 is CASTLGNEQFF. DNA for the CDR3: TGTGCCAGCACTCTTGGGAATGAGCAGTTCTTC.

This rearrangement joins TRBV6-5 to TRBJ2-7; D ambiguous. V lost 0 bases and J 1 base, leaving 4 bases between the germline ends. The CDR3 covers 13 residues. Germline V gene lookup returns CDR1 MNHEY and CDR2 SVGAGI. As DNA, the CDR3 is TGTGCCAGCAGTTACTCCCAGTCCTACGAGCAGTACTTC. This sequence encodes CASSYSQSYEQYF.